These 13 T cell receptor beta chains were all obtained from the same sample, sequenced in a study of a mutant IDH1 vaccine in newly diagnosed glioma. TCRdb keeps only in-frame clones here, not all; method: immunoSEQ multiplex PCR. The sample holds around 87,000 clones; roughly 80% are singletons and the top ten take under 8%. The sample's time point: baseline, week 1 (first vaccination visit). The sample's treatment: pre-vaccination baseline after standard-of-care therapy. This sample comprised PBMCs, obtained from a glioma patient treated with radiotherapy, temozolomide or both. The receptor set was obtained from a woman between 50 and 59 years old with glioma.

This clone was seen more than once but under ten times. The chain carries TRBV11-2 and TRBJ1-2; weak D call: TRBD1 (5 bases). The length of the CDR3 is 13 residues. In germline, CDR1 is SGHAT, CDR2 FQNNGV. The ends were cut back, 5 bases at V and 7 bases at J, with 14 bases in the middle. CDR3 sequence reads: CASSQGGRVGYTF. The CDR3 DNA reads as TGTGCCAGCAGCCAGGGTGGCAGGGTTGGCTACACCTTC. Variable domain in full (rest from reference TRBV11-2 and TRBJ1-2): EAGVAQSPRYKIIEKRQSVAFWCNPISGHATLYWYQQILGQGPKLLIQFQNNGVVDDSQLPKDRFSAERLKGVDSTLKIQPAKLEDSAVYLCASSQGGRVGYTFGSGTRLTVV.

The chain uses TRBV5-6 and TRBJ2-7; 9 bases align to TRBD1. This CDR3 spans 16 amino acids. Germline V gene data show CDR1 as SGHDT and CDR2 as YYEEEE. Trimming took 5 bases from V and 2 from J; bases not matched to a gene: 11. The CDR3 spells CASRSLGGTGTYEQYF. The CDR3 DNA is TGTGCCAGCAGGTCGCTCGGTGGGACAGGGACCTACGAGCAGTACTTC.

V is TRBV5-1 and J is TRBJ2-2; no clear D gene. Germline CDR1 and CDR2: SGHRS and YFSETQ. Trimming removed 5 bases at V and 7 bases at J, with 12 bases between. The CDR3 sequence is 13 residues long. CDR3 coding DNA: TGCGCCAGCAGTATATCCAGCGTCGGGGAGCTGTTTTTT. This codes for CASSISSVGELFF.

V gene TRBV6-5 combines with J gene TRBJ1-1, with D tentatively TRBD1 (5 bases). The CDR3 is 12 amino acids. Germline-derived CDR1 and CDR2 are MNHEY and SVGAGI. The germline V and J ends were trimmed by 11 bases and 4 bases, with 14 bases remaining between them. The CDR3 bases are TGTGCCGCAAAGGACGGGGGCACTGAAGCTTTCTTT. It specifies CAAKDGGTEAFF.

In DNA, the CDR3 is TGTGCCAGCAGCGGCCCATGGGAGGGGCGCTATGGCTACACCTTC. This encodes CASSGPWEGRYGYTF. The chain combines TRBV7-9 with TRBJ1-2; D is perhaps TRBD1 (5 bases). V was pared by 5 bases and J by 4 bases, with 17 bases between. The CDR3 is made up of 15 amino acids. CDR1 SEHNR and CDR2 FQNEAQ come from the germline V gene (reference sequence).

J is TRBJ2-3 and V is TRBV19; tentatively, D is TRBD1 (6 bases). The germline V gene has CDR1 LNHDA and CDR2 SQIVND (reference sequence). This CDR3 has 16 residues. V was cut by 5 bases and J by 2 bases, with 17 bases left in between. The CDR3 DNA sequence: TGTGCCAGTAGTGCCCCCCGGGACACTAACACAGATACGCAGTATTTT. Protein product: CASSAPRDTNTDTQYF.

The V and J genes are TRBV9 and TRBJ2-1; 9 bases fit TRBD2. Germline trimming cut 9 bases from V and 5 bases from J; bases unmatched to any gene: 9. This CDR3 has 14 amino acids. The germline V gene has CDR1 SGDLS and CDR2 YYNGEE. CDR3 in amino acids: CATAATSGDNEQFF. CDR3 nucleotides: TGTGCCACGGCGGCGACTAGCGGAGACAATGAGCAGTTCTTC.

This sequence joins TRBV5-1 and TRBJ1-1; a possible D gene is TRBD1 (5 bases). V dropped 3 bases and J dropped 5 bases, with 17 bases sitting between them. Germline V gene lookup returns CDR1 SGHRS and CDR2 YFSETQ. The CDR3 spans 15 residues. Here the CDR3 reads CASSSLVGAGTEAFF. The CDR3, as DNA: TGCGCCAGCAGCTCGTTAGTCGGGGCGGGAACTGAAGCTTTCTTT.

The genes are TRBV2 and TRBJ2-1; D possibly matches TRBD1 or TRBD2 (6 bases each). Germline CDR1 is SNHLY and CDR2 is FYNNEI. This CDR3 comprises 13 residues. The V end was cut by 1 base, the J end by 9 bases, with 10 bases between. CDR3 DNA sequence: TGTGCCAGCAGTGAAGACAGGGAGGCTGAGCAGTTCTTC. This sequence encodes CASSEDREAEQFF.

This chain links TRBV2 with TRBJ2-7, with D tentatively TRBD1 (6 bases). Per the germline V gene, CDR1 is SNHLY and CDR2 is FYNNEI. The CDR3 has 14 amino acids. The V end lost 7 bases, the J end lost 5 bases, and 18 bases lay between the germline ends. In nucleotides, the CDR3 is TGTGCCAGCACCGAGGGCAGGGGATCCCACGAGCAGTACTTC. Protein product: CASTEGRGSHEQYF.

The chain carries TRBV27 and TRBJ1-2, with TRBD1 matching over 9 bases. Germline CDR1 is MNHEY and CDR2 is SMNVEV (reference sequence). Trimming at V came to 5 bases and at J to 11 bases, leaving 18 bases not matched to a gene. This CDR3 is built from 16 residues. CDR3 coding DNA: TGTGCCAGCAGTCCCGGGACAGGGAGAGGACCGATTCGTTACACCTTC. This gives the protein CASSPGTGRGPIRYTF.

The chain recombines TRBV19 with TRBJ2-7, with D possibly matching TRBD1 (5 bases). CDR3 length: 14 residues. Trimming removed 5 bases from V and 1 base from J, with 12 bases in between. From germline, CDR1 is LNHDA and CDR2 SQIVND (reference sequence). The CDR3 nucleotides read TGTGCCAGTAGTCTTTTTTCAGGGTCCTACGAGCAGTACTTC. Protein: CASSLFSGSYEQYF. The full variable domain, in which reference TRBV19 and TRBJ2-7 provide the parts outside the CDR3, is DGGITQSPKYLFRKEGQNVTLSCEQNLNHDAMYWYRQDPGQGLRLIYYSQIVNDFQKGDIAEGYSVSREKKESFPLTVTSAQKNPTAFYLCASSLFSGSYEQYFGPGTRLTVT.

This chain connects TRBV27 to TRBJ2-7, with D possibly being TRBD2 (5 bases). V was cut by 6 bases and J by 5 bases, with 11 bases left in between. The CDR3 runs to 12 residues. The germline V gene has CDR1 MNHEY and CDR2 SMNVEV (reference sequence). CDR3 bases: TGTGCCAGCAGCGATTTCGGGGACGAGCAGTACTTC. It codes for CASSDFGDEQYF.